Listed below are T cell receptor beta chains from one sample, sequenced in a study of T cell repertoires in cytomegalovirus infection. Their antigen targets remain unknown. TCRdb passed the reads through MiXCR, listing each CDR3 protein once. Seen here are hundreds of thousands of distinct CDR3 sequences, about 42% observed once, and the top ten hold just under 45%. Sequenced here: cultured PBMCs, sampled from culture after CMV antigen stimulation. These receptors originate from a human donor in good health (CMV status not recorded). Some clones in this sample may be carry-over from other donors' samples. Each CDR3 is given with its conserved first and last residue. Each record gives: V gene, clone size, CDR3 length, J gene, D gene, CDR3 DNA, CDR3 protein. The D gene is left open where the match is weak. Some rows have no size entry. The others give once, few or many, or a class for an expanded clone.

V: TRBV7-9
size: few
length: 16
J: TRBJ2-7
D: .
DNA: TGTGCCAGCAGCAAACGAACCCCGGGAAGGCCTCAAAGGCAGTACTTC
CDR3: CASSKRTPGRPQRQYF

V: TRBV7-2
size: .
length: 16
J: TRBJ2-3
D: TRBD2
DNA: TGTGCCAGCAGCTTTGGTAGCGGGGGGACCACAGATACGCAGTATTTT
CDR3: CASSFGSGGTTDTQYF

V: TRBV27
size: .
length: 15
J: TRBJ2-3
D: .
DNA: TGTGCCAGCAGTTTAGTAAGCGGCCCCCCAGATACGCAGTATTTT
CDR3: CASSLVSGPPDTQYF

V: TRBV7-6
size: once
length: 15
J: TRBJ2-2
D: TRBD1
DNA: TGTGCCAGCAGCGGATACAGGGGTGGCGCCGGGGAGCTGTTTTTT
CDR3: CASSGYRGGAGELFF

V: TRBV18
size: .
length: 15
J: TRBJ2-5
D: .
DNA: TGTGCCAGCTCACAGTCCCTCGGTAGCTGGGGGACCCAGTACTTC
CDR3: CASSQSLGSWGTQYF

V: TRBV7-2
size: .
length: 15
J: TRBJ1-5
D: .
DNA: TGTGCCAGCAGCCCCCGGGGGCATAGCAATCAGCCTCAGCATTTT
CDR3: CASSPRGHSNQPQHF

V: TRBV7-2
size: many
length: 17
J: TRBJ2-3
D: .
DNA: TGTGCCAGCAGCCCGTCTCCCGGGACTGCTAGCACAGATACGCAGTATTTT
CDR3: CASSPSPGTASTDTQYF

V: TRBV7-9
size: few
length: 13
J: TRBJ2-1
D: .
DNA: TGTGCCAGCAGCGGGACGGCGGACAATGAGCAGTTCTTC
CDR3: CASSGTADNEQFF

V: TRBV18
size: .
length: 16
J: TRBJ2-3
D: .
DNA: TGTGCCAGCTCACCCGAGACATCCTACTCCACAGATACGCAGTATTTT
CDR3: CASSPETSYSTDTQYF

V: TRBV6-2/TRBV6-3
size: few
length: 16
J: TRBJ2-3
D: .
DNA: TGTGCCAGCAGTTACCCCGCGGGTCGGGGCCCAGATACGCAGTATTTT
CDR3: CASSYPAGRGPDTQYF

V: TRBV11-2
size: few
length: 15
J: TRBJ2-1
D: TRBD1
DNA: TGTGCCAGCAGCCCATGGGACAGCTCCTACAATGAGCAGTTCTTC
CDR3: CASSPWDSSYNEQFF

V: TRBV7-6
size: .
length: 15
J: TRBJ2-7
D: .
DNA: TGTGCCAGCAGCTTAGGGTCGGGACACCAGAACGAGCAGTACTTC
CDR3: CASSLGSGHQNEQYF

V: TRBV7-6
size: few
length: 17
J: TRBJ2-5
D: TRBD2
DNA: TGTGCCAGCAGCCTAGGGCTAGCGGGAACGGTAGGCGAGACCCAGTACTTC
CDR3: CASSLGLAGTVGETQYF

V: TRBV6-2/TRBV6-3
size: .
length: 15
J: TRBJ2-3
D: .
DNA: TGTGCCAGCAGTTACTCGAAAGCTATCACAGATACGCAGTATTTT
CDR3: CASSYSKAITDTQYF

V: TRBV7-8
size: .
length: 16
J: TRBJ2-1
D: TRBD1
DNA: TGTGCCAGCAGCAGCCCCGGGACAGTAGCCTACAATGAGCAGTTCTTC
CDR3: CASSSPGTVAYNEQFF

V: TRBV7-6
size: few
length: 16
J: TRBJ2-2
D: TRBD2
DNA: TGTGCCAGCAGCCGACCCAGCGGGAGGGGAACCGGGGAGCTGTTTTTT
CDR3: CASSRPSGRGTGELFF

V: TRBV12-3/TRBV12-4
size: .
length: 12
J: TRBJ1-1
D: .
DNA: TGTGCCATCGGTACGACAAACACTGAAGCTTTCTTT
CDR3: CAIGTTNTEAFF

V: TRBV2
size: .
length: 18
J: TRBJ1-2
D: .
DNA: TGTGCCAGCAGTGAATTGGGGCAGGGCCGGGACGTGAGCTATGGCTACACCTTC
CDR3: CASSELGQGRDVSYGYTF